Listed here are 5 T cell receptor beta chains from one sample, sequenced in a study of T cell responses to AZD1222 COVID-19 vaccine. Profiling relied on immunoSEQ multiplex PCR, and the TCRdb table lists in-frame clones only, not all of them. The sample yields around 150,000 clones, roughly 90% seen once. Sequencing was performed on peripheral blood, taken on day 0 of AZD1222 vaccination. The source of these receptors is an adult in good health.

This sequence joins TRBV5-5 and TRBJ1-3; no reliable D call. The ends were cut back, 0 bases at V and 2 bases at J, with 12 bases in the middle. The CDR3 totals 16 residues. From germline, CDR1 is SGHKS and CDR2 YYEKEE (reference sequence). CDR3 amino acids: CASSLVLGKTGNTIYF. In DNA form, the CDR3 reads TGTGCCAGCAGCTTGGTCTTGGGGAAGACTGGAAACACCATATATTTT.

This sequence joins TRBV18 and TRBJ1-5; possible D gene TRBD1, 5 bases. Per the germline V gene, CDR1 is KGHSH and CDR2 is LQKENI. V was trimmed by 6 bases and J by 2 bases, leaving 17 bases between them. This CDR3 region has 16 residues. The CDR3 loop reads CASSPREGSGNQPQHF. The CDR3 DNA sequence: TGTGCCAGCTCCCCGAGGGAGGGGTCGGGCAATCAGCCCCAGCATTTT. Using reference TRBV18 and TRBJ1-5 for the parts outside the CDR3, the full variable domain is NAGVMQNPRHLVRRRGQEARLRCSPMKGHSHVYWYRQLPEEGLKFMVYLQKENIIDESGMPKERFSAEFPKEGPSILRIQQVVRGDSAAYFCASSPREGSGNQPQHFGDGTRLSIL.

The gene calls are TRBV7-2 and TRBJ1-1; D possibly corresponds to TRBD1 (5 bases). V lost 5 bases to trimming and J lost 11 bases, with 18 bases between them. CDR1 is SGHTA and CDR2 is FQGNSA in the germline V gene. This CDR3 region has 13 residues. The CDR3 is CASSVQEGSRAFF. Here the CDR3 DNA reads TGTGCCAGCAGCGTACAGGAGGGTAGTAGGGCTTTCTTT.

This chain joins TRBV5-1 and TRBJ2-1; weak D call: TRBD1 (5 bases). The CDR3 runs 14 residues. V was trimmed by 3 bases and J by 9 bases, leaving 16 bases between them. Per the germline V gene, CDR1 is SGHRS and CDR2 is YFSETQ. DNA for the CDR3: TGCGCCAGCAGCTCGCTTACAGGATCCCGTGAGCAGTTCTTC. Its translation: CASSSLTGSREQFF.

The chain joins TRBV7-2 to TRBJ1-4, with TRBD1 matching over 12 bases. The length of the CDR3 is 15 residues. Germline V gene data show CDR1 as SGHTA and CDR2 as FQGNSA. Trimming cost V 5 bases and J 8 bases; bases outside gene matches: 6. The CDR3 loop is CASSAPGTGGEKLFF. CDR3 sequence (DNA): TGTGCCAGCAGCGCCCCCGGGACAGGGGGCGAAAAACTGTTTTTT.